These 30 T cell receptor beta chains were all obtained from the same sample, sequenced in a study of human T cells and chemical hapten exposure. Time point of the sample: pre-sensitization, week 0. The treatment: therapeutic diphenylcyclopropenone sensitization with weekly scalp DPC. One entry per CDR3 protein results from TCRdb running MiXCR on the RACE reads. The sample has approximately 77,000 distinct CDR3 sequences, 12% to 15% seen once. Sequences were derived from whole blood, sampled in connection with sensitization to the hapten diphenylcyclopropenone (DPC). Source of these receptors: a woman aged 50 to 60 with alopecia areata. Some clones in this sample may be carry-over from other donors' samples.

This clonotype was counted between two and nine times. This chain uses TRBV5-1 with TRBJ2-3, with D possibly being TRBD2 (6 bases). V was trimmed by 4 bases and J by 2 bases, leaving 17 bases between them. CDR1 SGHRS and CDR2 YFSETQ come from the germline V gene. The CDR3 runs to 16 residues. The chain's CDR3 is CASSPRDFGVTDTQYF. The CDR3 region has the DNA TGCGCCAGCAGCCCCCGGGACTTCGGAGTCACAGATACGCAGTATTTT.

This clonotype was detected many times. The DNA of the CDR3 is TGTGCCAGCAGCTTAGCAAGGGGGGCGACCGCCTACGAGCAGTACTTC. This translates into CASSLARGATAYEQYF. The chain is built from TRBV7-2 and TRBJ2-7; D could derive from TRBD1 or TRBD2 (6 bases each). V dropped 0 bases and J dropped 2 bases, with 14 bases sitting between them. Germline V gives CDR1 SGHTA, CDR2 FQGNSA. CDR3 length equals 16 residues. Filled out from reference TRBV7-2 and TRBJ2-7, the complete variable domain reads GAGVSQSPSNKVTEKGKDVELRCDPISGHTALYWYRQSLGQGLEFLIYFQGNSAPDKSGLPSDRFSAERTGGSVSTLTIQRTQQEDSAVYLCASSLARGATAYEQYFGPGTRLTVT.

As concerns this clonotype: This clone may be a read error of a much larger clone one base away. This chain links TRBV7-2 with TRBJ1-1; D ambiguous. The CDR3 has 13 residues. Trimming pared 5 bases from V and 1 base from J, leaving 8 bases between. The germline gives CDR1 SGHTA, CDR2 FQGNSA. CDR3 amino acids: CASSLQRNTEAFF. The CDR3 DNA reads as TGTGCCAGCAGCCTACAGCGGAACACTGAAGCTTTCTTT. Based on the CDR3 plus reference TRBV7-2 and TRBJ1-1, the full variable domain is GAGVSQSPSNKVTEKGKDVELRCDPISGHTALYWYRQSLGQGLEFLIYFQGNSAPDKSGLPSDRFSAERTGGSVSTLTIQRTQQEDSAVYLCASSLQRNTEAFFGQGTRLTVV.

In this sample, this clonotype turned up a few times. The J gene is TRBJ2-4, the V gene TRBV3-1; D is unresolved. Germline V gene data show CDR1 as LGHDT and CDR2 as YNNKEL (reference sequence). The CDR3 is 17 amino acids. V was clipped by 0 bases and J by 0 bases, with 12 bases between them. CDR3 loop: CASSQELGTLAKNIQYF. In nucleotides, the CDR3 is TGTGCCAGCAGCCAAGAATTGGGCACATTAGCCAAAAACATTCAGTACTTC.

The chain recombines TRBV20-1 with TRBJ2-5; D remains unclear. The CDR3 loop spans 11 amino acids. CDR1 is DFQATT, CDR2 SNEGSKA, per germline (reference sequence). Trimming left V 7 bases short and J 7 bases short, with 13 bases between. This CDR3 is CSETDSGTQYF. CDR3 nucleotides: TGCAGTGAGACTGATTCGGGGACCCAGTACTTC.

This clonotype occurred many times. The V call is TRBV4-3, the J call TRBJ1-2; 8 nucleotides line up with TRBD1. This CDR3 has 14 amino acids. CDR1 is LGHNA and CDR2 is YSLEER in the germline V gene. V gave up 0 bases and J gave up 4 bases; unmatched junction bases: 1. CDR3 protein: CASSQDRGLYGYTF. Here the CDR3 DNA reads TGCGCCAGCAGCCAAGACAGGGGGCTCTATGGCTACACCTTC.

This clonotype was recorded once. The chain carries TRBV19 and TRBJ1-5; possibly TRBD1 for D (5 bases). CDR1 LNHDA and CDR2 SQIVND come from the germline V gene (reference sequence). CDR3 length: 14 residues. Deletions cut 3 bases from V and 4 bases from J, with 10 bases between. DNA for the CDR3: TGTGCCAGTAGTATCGAGGGGTCGAATCAGCCCCAGCATTTT. Translated: CASSIEGSNQPQHF. Using reference TRBV19 and TRBJ1-5 for the parts outside the CDR3, the full variable domain is DGGITQSPKYLFRKEGQNVTLSCEQNLNHDAMYWYRQDPGQGLRLIYYSQIVNDFQKGDIAEGYSVSREKKESFPLTVTSAQKNPTAFYLCASSIEGSNQPQHFGDGTRLSIL.

The genes are TRBV7-6 and TRBJ2-1, with 7 bases lining up with TRBD1. The CDR3 loop spans 16 amino acids. Germline loops: CDR1 SGHVS, CDR2 FNYEAQ. After removal of 2 bases from V and 14 bases from J, the junction contained 18 bases not matched to a gene. The CDR3 bases are TGTGCCAGCAGCTTATTCCCTAAAGGGGACAGACCCATAAAGTTCTTC. It encodes CASSLFPKGDRPIKFF.

This clonotype appeared a few times. The CDR3 sequence: CASSLSLDAGEQFF. The CDR3 DNA follows: TGCGCCAGCAGCTTGTCACTAGACGCGGGTGAGCAGTTCTTC. The chain combines TRBV5-1 with TRBJ2-1, with a tentative D call TRBD2 (5 bases). From germline, CDR1 is SGHRS and CDR2 YFSETQ. V was shortened by 1 base and J by 9 bases, with 14 bases between the two germline ends. The CDR3 totals 14 residues.

The rearrangement uses TRBV5-1 and TRBJ2-1; D not resolved. The V gene lost 4 bases and the J gene lost 0 bases, with 17 bases spanning the gap. CDR3 length: 17 amino acids. Germline CDR1 reads SGHRS; CDR2 reads YFSETQ. The CDR3 DNA reads as TGCGCCAGCAGCCCGCGACCCTATAATCGCTCCTACAATGAGCAGTTCTTC. Its translation: CASSPRPYNRSYNEQFF.

There are many counts of this clonotype. The chain combines TRBV5-6 with TRBJ2-2; TRBD1 matches at 10 bases. The CDR3 has 16 residues. V dropped 3 bases and J dropped 4; count of bases not matched to a gene: 6. The germline V gene encodes CDR1 SGHDT and CDR2 YYEEEE. The CDR3: CASSSGTGVGTGELFF. CDR3 DNA: TGTGCCAGCAGCTCCGGGACAGGGGTAGGCACCGGGGAGCTGTTTTTT.

The chain recombines TRBV20-1 with TRBJ2-3; the match to TRBD2 covers 8 bases. This CDR3 is 14 amino acids long. The junction had 5 bases not matched to a gene; V was cut back by 6 bases and J by 0 bases. Per the germline V gene, CDR1 is DFQATT and CDR2 is SNEGSKA (reference sequence). CDR3 nucleotide sequence: TGCAGTGCCGTGACTAGCGCCAGCACAGATACGCAGTATTTT. It is translated as CSAVTSASTDTQYF.

The V gene is TRBV21-1, the J gene TRBJ2-7; no check of the table's D call, TRBD1, against the DNA was made. TRBV21-1 is flagged as a pseudogene. This CDR3 contains 17 residues. The CDR3: CASNLSSGTGDSYEQYF. Here the CDR3 DNA reads TGTGCCAGCAATTTAAGTTCCGGGACAGGGGATTCCTACGAGCAGTACTTC.

The chain has TRBV7-2 and TRBJ2-5, with no clear D. V was pared by 5 bases and J by 4 bases, with 11 bases between. Germline V gene lookup returns CDR1 SGHTA and CDR2 FQGNSA. The CDR3 contains 13 residues. CDR3 residues: CASSLERLETQYF. CDR3 nucleotide sequence: TGTGCCAGCAGCCTGGAGAGGCTAGAGACCCAGTACTTC. The full variable domain, with the rest looked up from reference TRBV7-2 and TRBJ2-5, is GAGVSQSPSNKVTEKGKDVELRCDPISGHTALYWYRQSLGQGLEFLIYFQGNSAPDKSGLPSDRFSAERTGGSVSTLTIQRTQQEDSAVYLCASSLERLETQYFGPGTRLLVL.

This clonotype has at least ten counts. The rearrangement links TRBV5-5 to TRBJ2-7, with 8 bases lining up with TRBD1. CDR1 and CDR2 from the germline V gene are SGHKS and YYEKEE (reference sequence). The V and J ends lost 3 bases and 1 base, in that order; junction bases with no gene match: 6. The CDR3 length is 15 residues. In DNA, the CDR3 is TGTGCCAGCAGCTGGAGGACAGGGCCTTCCTACGAGCAGTACTTC. Its protein is CASSWRTGPSYEQYF.

This rearrangement joins TRBV18 to TRBJ1-5; D is possibly TRBD1 (5 bases). Trimming cost V 1 base and J 1 base, with 8 bases left between them. The length of the CDR3 is 15 residues. Germline CDR1 and CDR2: KGHSH and LQKENI. The CDR3 coding sequence is TGTGCCAGCTCACCACAAGGGGCCAGCAATCAGCCCCAGCATTTT. This codes for CASSPQGASNQPQHF.

V is TRBV6-5 and J is TRBJ2-7, with no clear D. Germline V gives CDR1 MNHEY, CDR2 SVGAGI. CDR3 length equals 15 residues. Deletions cut 0 bases from V and 9 bases from J, with 18 bases between. CDR3 DNA: TGTGCCAGCAGTTACTCGACGACCCCTGGGAAGGGGCAGTACTTC. Its protein product is CASSYSTTPGKGQYF.

V usage is TRBV10-1 and J usage is TRBJ2-1; D possibly uses TRBD1 or TRBD2 (6 bases each). Germline assignment: CDR1 WNHNN and CDR2 SYGVQD (reference sequence). The V end was cut by 6 bases, the J end by 3 bases, with 21 bases between. The CDR3 has 17 residues. This CDR3 reads CASRGIRRDTNYNEQFF. The CDR3 DNA sequence: TGCGCCAGCAGAGGGATCCGGCGGGACACTAACTACAATGAGCAGTTCTTC.

This clonotype was observed a few times. This chain joins TRBV5-1 and TRBJ2-1, with unresolved D. This CDR3 contains 18 residues. Trimming pared 4 bases from V and 0 bases from J, leaving 20 bases between. Germline V CDR1 and CDR2: SGHRS, YFSETQ. DNA for the CDR3: TGCGCCAGCAGCCCGGGTCTGCAGCGCTCGAGCTCCTACAATGAGCAGTTCTTC. Protein sequence: CASSPGLQRSSSYNEQFF.

The chain recombines TRBV27 with TRBJ1-1; D perhaps matches TRBD1 (6 bases). V was cut by 3 bases and J by 4 bases, with 15 bases left in between. This CDR3 is 15 amino acids long. The germline gives CDR1 MNHEY, CDR2 SMNVEV (reference sequence). In DNA form, the CDR3 reads TGTGCCAGCAGTTTTATTCATCCGGGGGCCACTGAAGCTTTCTTT. This encodes CASSFIHPGATEAFF.

This clonotype was seen more than once but under ten times. J is TRBJ2-7 and V is TRBV18; 13 bases match TRBD2. CDR3 length: 17 amino acids. The germline CDR1 and CDR2 sequences are KGHSH and LQKENI. With 3 bases clipped from V and 0 bases from J, the junction kept 5 bases outside the gene matches. The CDR3 DNA is TGTGCCAGCTCACCGCAGACTAGCGGGAGGCGCTCCTACGAGCAGTACTTC. Its translation is CASSPQTSGRRSYEQYF.

This clonotype occurred a few times. The V call is TRBV30, the J call TRBJ2-1; 10 bases agree with TRBD1. V shed 8 bases, J shed 6 bases, and the junction held 7 bases outside the gene matches. The CDR3 runs 13 residues. Germline lookup yields CDR1 GTSNPN and CDR2 SVGIG (reference sequence). The CDR3 nucleotides are TGTGCCGTAGACAGGGGGCCTGCCAATGAGCAGTTCTTC. Its protein is CAVDRGPANEQFF.

There are a few counts of this clonotype. V usage is TRBV5-4 and J usage is TRBJ2-3; 10 bases are shared with TRBD2. The germline CDR1 and CDR2 sequences are SGHNT and YYREEE (reference sequence). This CDR3 spans 17 amino acids. V lost 6 bases and J lost 4; bases outside the gene matches: 14. CDR3 protein: CASTLRTSGTSSDTQYF. The CDR3 nucleotides are TGTGCCAGCACACTCCGAACTAGCGGGACAAGTTCAGATACGCAGTATTTT.

This clonotype occurred a few times. The rearrangement links TRBV29-1 to TRBJ2-7; TRBD2 is a possible D gene (5 bases). The V gene lost 4 bases and the J gene lost 7 bases, with 17 bases spanning the gap. The CDR3 is 13 residues long. The germline gives CDR1 SQVTM, CDR2 ANQGSEA. The CDR3 nucleotides are TGCAGCGTTGGCCTAGGGCCGGGATGGGAGCAGTACTTC. This sequence encodes CSVGLGPGWEQYF.

The chain recombines TRBV5-5 with TRBJ2-3; 7 nucleotides line up with TRBD1. Germline lookup yields CDR1 SGHKS and CDR2 YYEKEE (reference sequence). This CDR3 contains 21 residues. The trim removed 0 bases at V and 1 base at J, leaving 20 bases unmatched. The CDR3 DNA reads TGTGCCAGCAGCTTGGTGGTTGGTGGGTTCTCAAGGGGGACAGGCACAGATACGCAGTATTTT. Residues: CASSLVVGGFSRGTGTDTQYF. The full variable domain, completed using reference TRBV5-5 and TRBJ2-3, is DAGVTQSPTHLIKTRGQQVTLRCSPISGHKSVSWYQQVLGQGPQFIFQYYEKEERGRGNFPDRFSARQFPNYSSELNVNALLLGDSALYLCASSLVVGGFSRGTGTDTQYFGPGTRLTVL.

V is TRBV3-1 and J is TRBJ2-1, with TRBD2 identical over 7 bases. J gave up 6 bases and V 6 bases, and 8 bases lay outside the gene matches. Germline CDR1 LGHDT, CDR2 YNNKEL (reference sequence). This CDR3 contains 14 residues. CDR3 bases: TGTGCCAGCAGGAGGACTAGTAACGCCAATGAGCAGTTCTTC. It translates to CASRRTSNANEQFF.

The chain joins TRBV29-1 to TRBJ1-1; unclear D gene. Germline lookup yields CDR1 SQVTM and CDR2 ANQGSEA. CDR3 length equals 13 residues. With 3 bases removed from V and 1 base from J, the gap between germline ends came to 9 bases. CDR3 region: CSVDPGSNTEAFF. The DNA of the CDR3 is TGCAGCGTTGACCCGGGATCGAACACTGAAGCTTTCTTT.

This clonotype was detected many times. The rearrangement links TRBV7-9 to TRBJ2-5; no reliable D call. The length of the CDR3 is 14 residues. Germline V lookup: CDR1 SEHNR, CDR2 FQNEAQ (reference sequence). Trimming removed 4 bases from V and 7 bases from J, with 16 bases in between. The CDR3 DNA follows: TGTGCCAGCAGCTCCGAGTTCGGACCTAGGACCCAGTACTTC. Protein sequence: CASSSEFGPRTQYF. The variable domain in full, with the rest retrieved from reference TRBV7-9 and TRBJ2-5, is DTGVSQNPRHKITKRGQNVTFRCDPISEHNRLYWYRQTLGQGPEFLTYFQNEAQLEKSRLLSDRFSAERPKGSFSTLEIQRTEQGDSAMYLCASSSEFGPRTQYFGPGTRLLVL.

The chain is built from TRBV3-1 and TRBJ2-7; 10 nucleotides line up with TRBD2. This CDR3 has 15 residues. Germline V gives CDR1 LGHDT, CDR2 YNNKEL (reference sequence). Trimming cost V 4 bases and J 3 bases; bases outside gene matches: 6. The CDR3 nucleotides are TGTGCCAGCAGCCCCGGACTAGCGGATAACTACGAGCAGTACTTC. Its translation is CASSPGLADNYEQYF.

V and J are TRBV19 and TRBJ2-7, with 9 bases fitting TRBD1. After removal of 3 bases from V and 4 bases from J, the junction contained 7 bases not matched to a gene. Germline V gives CDR1 LNHDA, CDR2 SQIVND (reference sequence). The CDR3 is 15 residues long. The CDR3 coding sequence is TGTGCCAGTAGTATCGCAGGACAGGGGTCTTACGAGCAGTACTTC. It is translated as CASSIAGQGSYEQYF.